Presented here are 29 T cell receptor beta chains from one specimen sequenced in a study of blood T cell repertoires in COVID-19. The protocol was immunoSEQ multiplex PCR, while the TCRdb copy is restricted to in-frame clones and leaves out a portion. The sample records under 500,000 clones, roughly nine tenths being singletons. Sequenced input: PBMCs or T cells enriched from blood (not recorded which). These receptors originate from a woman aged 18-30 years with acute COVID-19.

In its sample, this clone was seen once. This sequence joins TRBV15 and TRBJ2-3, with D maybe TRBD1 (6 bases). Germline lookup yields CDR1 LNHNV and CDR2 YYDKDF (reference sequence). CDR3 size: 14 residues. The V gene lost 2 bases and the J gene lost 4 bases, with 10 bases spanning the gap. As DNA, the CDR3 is TGTGCCACCAGCAGATTACAGGGTTCAGATACGCAGTATTTT. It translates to CATSRLQGSDTQYF.

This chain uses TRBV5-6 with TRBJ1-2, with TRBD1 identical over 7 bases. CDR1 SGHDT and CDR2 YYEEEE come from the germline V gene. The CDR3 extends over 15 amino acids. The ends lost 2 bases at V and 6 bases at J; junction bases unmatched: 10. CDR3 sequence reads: CASSFGVVGGHGYTF. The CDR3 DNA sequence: TGTGCCAGCAGCTTTGGGGTTGTAGGGGGCCATGGCTACACCTTC.

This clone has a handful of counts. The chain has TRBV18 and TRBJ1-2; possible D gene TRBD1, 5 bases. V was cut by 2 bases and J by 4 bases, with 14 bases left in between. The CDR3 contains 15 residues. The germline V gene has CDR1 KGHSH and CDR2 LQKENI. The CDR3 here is CASSPDKTERYGYTF. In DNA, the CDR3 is TGTGCCAGCTCACCAGATAAGACAGAGCGCTATGGCTACACCTTC.

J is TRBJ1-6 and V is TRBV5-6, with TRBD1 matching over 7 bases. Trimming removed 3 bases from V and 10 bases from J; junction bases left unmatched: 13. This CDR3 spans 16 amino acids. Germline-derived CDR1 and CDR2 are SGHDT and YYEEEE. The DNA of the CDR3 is TGTGCCAGCAGCTATACCCACGACAGGGTAGGATCACCCCTCCACTTT. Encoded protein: CASSYTHDRVGSPLHF.

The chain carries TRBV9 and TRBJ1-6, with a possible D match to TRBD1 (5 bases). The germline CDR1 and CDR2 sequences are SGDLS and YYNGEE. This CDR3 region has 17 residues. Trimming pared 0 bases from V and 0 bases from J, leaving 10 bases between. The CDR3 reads CASSVDGGNSYNSPLHF. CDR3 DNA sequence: TGTGCCAGCAGCGTAGATGGGGGGAACTCCTATAATTCACCCCTCCACTTT.

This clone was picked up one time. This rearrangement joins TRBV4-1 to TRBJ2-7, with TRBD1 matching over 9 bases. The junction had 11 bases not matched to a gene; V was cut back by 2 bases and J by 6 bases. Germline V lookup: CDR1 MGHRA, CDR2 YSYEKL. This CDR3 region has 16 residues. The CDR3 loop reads CASSQKPTGGGFEQYF. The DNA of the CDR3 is TGCGCCAGCAGCCAAAAACCCACAGGGGGCGGTTTCGAGCAGTACTTC.

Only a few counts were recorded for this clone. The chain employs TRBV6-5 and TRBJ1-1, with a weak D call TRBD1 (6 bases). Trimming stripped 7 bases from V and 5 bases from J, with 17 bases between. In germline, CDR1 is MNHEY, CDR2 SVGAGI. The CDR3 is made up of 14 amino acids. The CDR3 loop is CASTRGGGVTEAFF. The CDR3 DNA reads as TGTGCCAGCACTAGGGGAGGGGGGGTTACTGAAGCTTTCTTT.

This CDR3 reads CASSSQTRLAGGRVTGELFF. The CDR3 DNA follows: TGTGCCAGCAGCTCCCAAACCCGTCTAGCGGGAGGGCGGGTCACCGGGGAGCTGTTTTTT. This chain connects TRBV11-3 to TRBJ2-2; 12 bases align to TRBD2. There are 20 residues in the CDR3. Losses at the gene ends were 4 bases for V and 4 bases for J; bases not matched to a gene: 16. Germline lookup yields CDR1 SGHNT and CDR2 YENEEA.

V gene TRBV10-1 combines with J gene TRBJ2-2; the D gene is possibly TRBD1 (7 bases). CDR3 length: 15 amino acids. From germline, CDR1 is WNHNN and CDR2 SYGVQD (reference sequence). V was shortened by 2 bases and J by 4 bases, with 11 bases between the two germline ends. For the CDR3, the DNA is TGCGCCAGCAGTGAGAGGCAGGGGGGCACCGGGGAGCTGTTTTTT. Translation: CASSERQGGTGELFF.

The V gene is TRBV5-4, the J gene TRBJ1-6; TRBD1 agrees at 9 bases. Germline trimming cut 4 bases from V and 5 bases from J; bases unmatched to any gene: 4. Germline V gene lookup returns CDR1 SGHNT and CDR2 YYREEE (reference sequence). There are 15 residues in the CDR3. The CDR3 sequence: CASSRRDRDNSPLHF. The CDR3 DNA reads TGTGCCAGCAGCCGCAGGGACAGGGATAATTCACCCCTCCACTTT.

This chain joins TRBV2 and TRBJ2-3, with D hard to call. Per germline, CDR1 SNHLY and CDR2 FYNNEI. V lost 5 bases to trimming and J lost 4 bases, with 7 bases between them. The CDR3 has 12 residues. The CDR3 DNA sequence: TGTGCCAGCAGTATTGCGGCAGATACGCAGTATTTT. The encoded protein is CASSIAADTQYF.

The chain's CDR3 is CASSPSGTDGGTDTQYF. The CDR3 DNA sequence: TGTGCCAGCTCACCTTCTGGGACAGATGGGGGGACAGATACGCAGTATTTT. V gene TRBV18 combines with J gene TRBJ2-3, with a weak D call TRBD1 (7 bases). The V gene lost 3 bases and the J gene lost 3 bases, with 19 bases spanning the gap. The CDR3 runs to 17 residues. Germline values: CDR1 KGHSH, CDR2 LQKENI.

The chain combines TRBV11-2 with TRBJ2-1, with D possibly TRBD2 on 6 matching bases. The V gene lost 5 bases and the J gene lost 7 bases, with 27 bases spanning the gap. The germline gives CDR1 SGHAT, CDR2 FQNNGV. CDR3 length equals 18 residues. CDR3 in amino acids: CASSPLGLRRPRGNEQFF. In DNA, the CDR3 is TGTGCCAGCAGCCCTCTTGGGCTCAGGCGACCTCGGGGGAATGAGCAGTTCTTC.

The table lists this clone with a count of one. The CDR3 region is CASSLTGDLTDTQYF. CDR3 DNA sequence: TGCGCCAGCAGCTTGACGGGAGATCTCACAGATACGCAGTATTTT. The rearrangement uses TRBV5-1 and TRBJ2-3; D possibly corresponds to TRBD2 (6 bases). This CDR3 has 15 amino acids. Germline V gene sequence: CDR1 SGHRS, CDR2 YFSETQ. V lost 1 base to trimming and J lost 2 bases, with 11 bases between them.

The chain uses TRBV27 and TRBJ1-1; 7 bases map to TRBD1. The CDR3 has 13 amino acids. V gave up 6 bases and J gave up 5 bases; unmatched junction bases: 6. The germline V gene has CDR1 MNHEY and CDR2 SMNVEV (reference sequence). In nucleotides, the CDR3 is TGTGCCAGCAGCTGGGGACAGCGAACTGAAGCTTTCTTT. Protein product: CASSWGQRTEAFF.

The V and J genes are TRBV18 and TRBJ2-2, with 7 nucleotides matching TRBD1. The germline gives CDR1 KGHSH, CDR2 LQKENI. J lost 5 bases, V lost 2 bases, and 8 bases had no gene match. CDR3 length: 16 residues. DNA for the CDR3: TGTGCCAGCTCACCATTCCGGGACAGACCGACCGGGGAGCTGTTTTTT. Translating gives CASSPFRDRPTGELFF.

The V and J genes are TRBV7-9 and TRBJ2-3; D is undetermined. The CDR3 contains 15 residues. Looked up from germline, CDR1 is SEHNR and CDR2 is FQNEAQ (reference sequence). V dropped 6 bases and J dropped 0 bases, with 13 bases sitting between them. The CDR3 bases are TGTGCCAGCAGTCCACCGGCGGCTAGCACAGATACGCAGTATTTT. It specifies CASSPPAASTDTQYF.

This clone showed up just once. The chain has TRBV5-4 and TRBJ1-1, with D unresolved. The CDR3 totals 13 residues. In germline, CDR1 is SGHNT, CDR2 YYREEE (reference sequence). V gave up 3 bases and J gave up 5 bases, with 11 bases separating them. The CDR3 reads CASSYIAGTEAFF. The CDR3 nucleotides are TGTGCCAGCAGCTATATAGCGGGGACTGAAGCTTTCTTT.

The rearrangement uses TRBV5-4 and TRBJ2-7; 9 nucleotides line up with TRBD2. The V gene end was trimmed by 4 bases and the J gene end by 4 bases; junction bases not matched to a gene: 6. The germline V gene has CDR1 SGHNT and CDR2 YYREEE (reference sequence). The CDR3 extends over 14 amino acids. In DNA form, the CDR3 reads TGTGCCAGCAGCGTGGGAGCGGGGGGATACGAGCAGTACTTC. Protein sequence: CASSVGAGGYEQYF.

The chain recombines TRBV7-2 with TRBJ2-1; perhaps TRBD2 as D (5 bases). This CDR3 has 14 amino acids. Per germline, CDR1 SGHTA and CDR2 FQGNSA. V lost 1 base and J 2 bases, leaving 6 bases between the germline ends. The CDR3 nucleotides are TGTGCCAGCAGCTTAGTAGCGCCCTACAATGAGCAGTTCTTC. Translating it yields CASSLVAPYNEQFF.

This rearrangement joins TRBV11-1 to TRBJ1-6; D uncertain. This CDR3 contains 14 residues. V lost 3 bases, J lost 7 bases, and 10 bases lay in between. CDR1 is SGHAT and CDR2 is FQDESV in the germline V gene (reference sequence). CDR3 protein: CASSLGQVNSPLHF. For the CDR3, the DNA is TGTGCCAGCAGCTTGGGCCAGGTCAATTCACCCCTCCACTTT.

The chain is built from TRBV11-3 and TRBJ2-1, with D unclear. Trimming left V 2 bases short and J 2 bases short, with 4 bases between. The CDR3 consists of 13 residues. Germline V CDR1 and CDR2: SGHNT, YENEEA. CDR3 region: CASSLSAYNEQFF. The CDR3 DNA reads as TGTGCCAGCAGCTTATCGGCCTACAATGAGCAGTTCTTC. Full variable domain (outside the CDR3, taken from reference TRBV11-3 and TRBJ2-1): EAGVVQSPRYKIIEKKQPVAFWCNPISGHNTLYWYLQNLGQGPELLIRYENEEAVDDSQLPKDRFSAERLKGVDSTLKIQPAELGDSAVYLCASSLSAYNEQFFGPGTRLTVL.

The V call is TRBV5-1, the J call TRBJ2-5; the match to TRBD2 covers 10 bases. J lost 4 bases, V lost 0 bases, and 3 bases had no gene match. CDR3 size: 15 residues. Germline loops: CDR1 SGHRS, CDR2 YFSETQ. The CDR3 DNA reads TGCGCCAGCAGCTTGGAGATAGCGGGAGGAGAGACCCAGTACTTC. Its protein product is CASSLEIAGGETQYF.

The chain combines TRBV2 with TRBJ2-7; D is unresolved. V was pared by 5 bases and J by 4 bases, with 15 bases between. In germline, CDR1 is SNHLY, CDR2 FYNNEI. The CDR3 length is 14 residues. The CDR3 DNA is TGTGCCAGCAGTACCCCTAATACAGTATACGAGCAGTACTTC. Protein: CASSTPNTVYEQYF. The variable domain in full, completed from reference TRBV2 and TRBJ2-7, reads EPEVTQTPSHQVTQMGQEVILRCVPISNHLYFYWYRQILGQKVEFLVSFYNNEISEKSEIFDDQFSVERPDGSNFTLKIRSTKLEDSAMYFCASSTPNTVYEQYFGPGTRLTVT.

The CDR3 DNA sequence: TGTGCCAGCAGCTTAGGAGGGGGCGGTTTTTACGAGCAGTACTTC. Protein sequence: CASSLGGGGFYEQYF. The V and J genes are TRBV7-6 and TRBJ2-7; 7 nucleotides match TRBD1. Germline V gene lookup returns CDR1 SGHVS and CDR2 FNYEAQ. Trimming took 1 base from V and 4 from J; bases not matched to a gene: 7. The CDR3 covers 15 residues.

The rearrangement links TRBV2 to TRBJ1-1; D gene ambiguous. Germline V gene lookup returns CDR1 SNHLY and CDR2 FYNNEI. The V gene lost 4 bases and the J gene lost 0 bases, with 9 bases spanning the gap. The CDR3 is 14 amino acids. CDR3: CASSVYTMNTEAFF. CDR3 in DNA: TGTGCCAGCAGTGTTTACACCATGAACACTGAAGCTTTCTTT.

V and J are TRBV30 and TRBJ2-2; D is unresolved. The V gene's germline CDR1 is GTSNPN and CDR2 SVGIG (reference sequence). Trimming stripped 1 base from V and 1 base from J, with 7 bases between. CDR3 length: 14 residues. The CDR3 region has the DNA TGTGCCTGGAGTGGACTCAGGAACACCGGGGAGCTGTTTTTT. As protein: CAWSGLRNTGELFF. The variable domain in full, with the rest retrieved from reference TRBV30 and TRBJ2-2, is SQTIHQWPATLVQPVGSPLSLECTVEGTSNPNLYWYRQAAGRGLQLLFYSVGIGQISSEVPQNLSASRPQDRQFILSSKKLLLSDSGFYLCAWSGLRNTGELFFGEGSRLTVL.

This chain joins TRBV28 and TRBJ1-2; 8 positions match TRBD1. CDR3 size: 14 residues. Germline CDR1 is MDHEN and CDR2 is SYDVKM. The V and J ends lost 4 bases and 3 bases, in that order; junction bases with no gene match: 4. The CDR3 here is CASSSGQGHYGYTF. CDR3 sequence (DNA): TGTGCCAGCAGTTCCGGACAGGGACACTATGGCTACACCTTC.

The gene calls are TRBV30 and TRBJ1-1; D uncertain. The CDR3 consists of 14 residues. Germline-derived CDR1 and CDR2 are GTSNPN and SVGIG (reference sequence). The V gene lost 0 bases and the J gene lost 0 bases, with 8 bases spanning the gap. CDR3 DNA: TGTGCCTGGAGTGTTCGGGGTTTGAACACTGAAGCTTTCTTT. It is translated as CAWSVRGLNTEAFF. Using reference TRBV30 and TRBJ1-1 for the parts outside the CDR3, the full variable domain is SQTIHQWPATLVQPVGSPLSLECTVEGTSNPNLYWYRQAAGRGLQLLFYSVGIGQISSEVPQNLSASRPQDRQFILSSKKLLLSDSGFYLCAWSVRGLNTEAFFGQGTRLTVV.